This T cell receptor beta chain was observed in a study of blood T cell repertoires in COVID-19. Study background: The United States, Italy and Spain supplied acute and convalescent COVID-19 samples. The analysed material was cDNA or gDNA that came from T cells, B-cell-depleted T cells, or PBMCs.

Methods used by the authors: Reference gene primers were amplified, and this amplification served to estimate nucleated cell counts. The method was immunoSEQ multiplex PCR; TCRdb's version includes in-frame clones alone and lacks a portion of them. V and J calls and clone size follow that table, whereas D and trimming were derived from the DNA. The table includes about 160,000 clones, 70% to 90% detected once. The V gene lost 3 bases and the J gene lost 3 bases, with 16 bases spanning the gap. The CDR3 runs to 16 residues. Germline loops: CDR1 MGHRA, CDR2 YSYEKL. The chain combines TRBV4-1 with TRBJ2-3; maybe TRBD2 (6 bases). Sequencing used peripheral blood. This TCR was recovered from a woman in her 50s with COVID-19, enrolled during active disease. Here the CDR3 reads CASSQTRQEGTDTQYF. CDR3 nucleotides: TGCGCCAGCAGCCAGACTAGGCAGGAGGGGACAGATACGCAGTATTTT.